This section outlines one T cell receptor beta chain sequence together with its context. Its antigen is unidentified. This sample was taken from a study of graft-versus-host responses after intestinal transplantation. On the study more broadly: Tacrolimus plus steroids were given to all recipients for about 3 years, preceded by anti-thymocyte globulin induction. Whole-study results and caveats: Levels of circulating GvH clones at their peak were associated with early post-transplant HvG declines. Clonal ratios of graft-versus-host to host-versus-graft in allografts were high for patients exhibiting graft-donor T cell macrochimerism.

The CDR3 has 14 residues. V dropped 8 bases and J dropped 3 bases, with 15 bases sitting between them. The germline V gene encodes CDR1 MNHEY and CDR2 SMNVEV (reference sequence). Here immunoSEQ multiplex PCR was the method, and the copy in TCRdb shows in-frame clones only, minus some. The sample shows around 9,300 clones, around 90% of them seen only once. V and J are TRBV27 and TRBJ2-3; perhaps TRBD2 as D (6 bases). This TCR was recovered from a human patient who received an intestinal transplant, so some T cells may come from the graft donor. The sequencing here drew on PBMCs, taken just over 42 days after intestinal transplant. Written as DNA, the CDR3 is TGTGCCAGCGCGGGCGGGAAGGAAACAGATACGCAGTATTTT. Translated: CASAGGKETDTQYF.